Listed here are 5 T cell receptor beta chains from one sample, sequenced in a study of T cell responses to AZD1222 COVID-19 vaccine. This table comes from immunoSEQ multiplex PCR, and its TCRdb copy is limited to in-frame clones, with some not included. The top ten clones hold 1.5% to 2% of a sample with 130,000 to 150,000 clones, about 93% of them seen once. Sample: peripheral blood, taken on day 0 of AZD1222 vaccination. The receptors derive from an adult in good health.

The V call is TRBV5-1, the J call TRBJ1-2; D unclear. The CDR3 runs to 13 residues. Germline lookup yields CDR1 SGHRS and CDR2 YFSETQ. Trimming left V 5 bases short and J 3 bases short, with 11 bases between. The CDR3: CASRDPADYGYTF. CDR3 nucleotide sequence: TGCGCCAGCAGAGACCCGGCAGACTATGGCTACACCTTC.

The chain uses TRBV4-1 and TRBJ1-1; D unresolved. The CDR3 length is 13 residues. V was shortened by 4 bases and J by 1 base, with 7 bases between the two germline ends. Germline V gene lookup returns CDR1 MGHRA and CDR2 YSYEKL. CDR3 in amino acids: CASSLRRNTEAFF. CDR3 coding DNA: TGCGCCAGCAGCCTCCGGCGGAACACTGAAGCTTTCTTT.

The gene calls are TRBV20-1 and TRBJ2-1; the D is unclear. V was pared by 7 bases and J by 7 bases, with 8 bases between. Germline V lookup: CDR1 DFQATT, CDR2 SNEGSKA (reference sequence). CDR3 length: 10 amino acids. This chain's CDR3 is CSGFGNEQFF. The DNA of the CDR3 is TGCAGTGGGTTCGGGAATGAGCAGTTCTTC.

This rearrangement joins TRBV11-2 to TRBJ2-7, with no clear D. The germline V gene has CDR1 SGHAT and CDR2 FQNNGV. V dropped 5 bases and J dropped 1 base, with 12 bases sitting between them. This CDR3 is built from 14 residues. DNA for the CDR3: TGTGCCAGCAGCCCTGGACCCCTTTCCTACGAGCAGTACTTC. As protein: CASSPGPLSYEQYF.

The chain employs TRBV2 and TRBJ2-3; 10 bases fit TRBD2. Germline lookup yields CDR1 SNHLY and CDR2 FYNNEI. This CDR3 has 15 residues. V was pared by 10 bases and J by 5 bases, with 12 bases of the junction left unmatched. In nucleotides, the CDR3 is TGTGCCACCAAGGCTAGCGGGAGACGAGGAGATACGCAGTATTTT. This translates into CATKASGRRGDTQYF.